The rows below give T cell receptor beta chains drawn from one sample of a study of blood T cell repertoires in COVID-19. Sequencing used immunoSEQ multiplex PCR; TCRdb keeps in-frame clones, though not all of them. The profile shows 100,000 to 150,000 clones, more than 85% of them singletons. Material: peripheral blood. These receptor sequences come from a man aged 45-65 years with COVID-19, enrolled during active disease. CDR3s include the opening cysteine and the closing phenylalanine or tryptophan. A D gene is named only where the DNA matches it firmly. Rows may omit the clone size; those that give it use once, few, many or a size class.

V gene: TRBV6-2/TRBV6-3
CDR3 length: 12
clone size: -
J gene: TRBJ2-5
D gene: -
CDR3 DNA: TGTGCCAGCAGCCCTCCCGGAGAGACCCAGTACTTC
CDR3 protein: CASSPPGETQYF

V gene: TRBV5-5
CDR3 length: 16
clone size: -
J gene: TRBJ2-1
D gene: TRBD2
CDR3 DNA: TGTGCCAGCAGCCGGGAAGGCGGGAGCTCCTACAATGAGCAGTTCTTC
CDR3 protein: CASSREGGSSYNEQFF

V gene: TRBV7-9
CDR3 length: 17
clone size: -
J gene: TRBJ2-3
D gene: -
CDR3 DNA: TGTGCCAGCAGCTTAGGGCCCGTAGCGTTGACAACAGATACGCAGTATTTT
CDR3 protein: CASSLGPVALTTDTQYF

V gene: TRBV9
CDR3 length: 15
clone size: -
J gene: TRBJ1-6
D gene: TRBD1
CDR3 DNA: TGTGCCAGCAGCGCCCCCGGGACAGCGAACTCACCCCTCCACTTT
CDR3 protein: CASSAPGTANSPLHF

V gene: TRBV19
CDR3 length: 15
clone size: -
J gene: TRBJ1-1
D gene: TRBD1
CDR3 DNA: TGTGCCAGTAGTATAGTGTCGGCAGGGGGAGAGTACGCTTTCTTT
CDR3 protein: CASSIVSAGGEYAFF

V gene: TRBV9
CDR3 length: 14
clone size: once
J gene: TRBJ1-3
D gene: TRBD1
CDR3 DNA: TGTGCCAGCAGCCCGCTAACGGACAGGGGAGGCATATATTTT
CDR3 protein: CASSPLTDRGGIYF

V gene: TRBV5-1
CDR3 length: 16
clone size: -
J gene: TRBJ2-2
D gene: -
CDR3 DNA: TGCGCCAGCAGCTTGGACCCCCACTCGAACACCGGGGAGCTGTTTTTT
CDR3 protein: CASSLDPHSNTGELFF

V gene: TRBV2
CDR3 length: 13
clone size: -
J gene: TRBJ2-2
D gene: -
CDR3 DNA: TGTGCCAAAAGAACAGGAAACACCGGGGAGCTGTTTTTT
CDR3 protein: CAKRTGNTGELFF

V gene: TRBV6-5
CDR3 length: 14
clone size: -
J gene: TRBJ2-5
D gene: TRBD1
CDR3 DNA: TGTGCCAGCAGTTACCCAGGGGGCGCGAAGACCCAGTACTTC
CDR3 protein: CASSYPGGAKTQYF

V gene: TRBV4-2
CDR3 length: 17
clone size: -
J gene: TRBJ2-3
D gene: -
CDR3 DNA: TGTGCCAGCAGCCAAGTAGGTGGGAGGGGGAGCTTTGATACGCAGTATTTT
CDR3 protein: CASSQVGGRGSFDTQYF

V gene: TRBV7-8
CDR3 length: 13
clone size: -
J gene: TRBJ2-2
D gene: -
CDR3 DNA: TGTGCCAGCAGCTTAGTGGCTGCTGGGGAGCTGTTTTTT
CDR3 protein: CASSLVAAGELFF

V gene: TRBV30
CDR3 length: 15
clone size: -
J gene: TRBJ2-1
D gene: TRBD2
CDR3 DNA: TGTGCCTGGAGTTTAGCGGGGCTCTCCTACAATGAGCAGTTCTTC
CDR3 protein: CAWSLAGLSYNEQFF

V gene: TRBV12-3/TRBV12-4
CDR3 length: 13
clone size: -
J gene: TRBJ2-1
D gene: -
CDR3 DNA: TGTGCCAGCACCACCCCTCCCGGACAGTCGCAGTTCTTC
CDR3 protein: CASTTPPGQSQFF

V gene: TRBV5-1
CDR3 length: 14
clone size: -
J gene: TRBJ2-5
D gene: TRBD2
CDR3 DNA: TGCGCCAGCAGCGCAGGGAGGGCCCAAGAGACCCAGTACTTC
CDR3 protein: CASSAGRAQETQYF

V gene: TRBV7-9
CDR3 length: 11
clone size: -
J gene: TRBJ2-5
D gene: TRBD1
CDR3 DNA: TGTGCCGGACAGGGTCAGGAGACCCAGTACTTC
CDR3 protein: CAGQGQETQYF

V gene: TRBV11-2
CDR3 length: 15
clone size: -
J gene: TRBJ2-1
D gene: -
CDR3 DNA: TGTGCCAGCAGCTTACCTCGGGAGTCCTACAATGAGCAGTTCTTC
CDR3 protein: CASSLPRESYNEQFF

V gene: TRBV5-1
CDR3 length: 13
clone size: -
J gene: TRBJ2-2
D gene: TRBD2
CDR3 DNA: TGCGCCAGCGCCAGGGAGGGCACCGGGGAGCTGTTTTTT
CDR3 protein: CASAREGTGELFF

V gene: TRBV5-1
CDR3 length: 13
clone size: -
J gene: TRBJ2-3
D gene: TRBD2
CDR3 DNA: TGCGCCAGCAGTCAGGGAGGGACAGATACGCAGTATTTT
CDR3 protein: CASSQGGTDTQYF

V gene: TRBV2
CDR3 length: 14
clone size: -
J gene: TRBJ2-2
D gene: -
CDR3 DNA: TGTGCCAGCAGGCAGGAGGGCCCCACCGGGGAGCTGTTTTTT
CDR3 protein: CASRQEGPTGELFF

V gene: TRBV9
CDR3 length: 13
clone size: -
J gene: TRBJ2-1
D gene: -
CDR3 DNA: TGTGCCAGCAGCGTGAGCATCTACAATGAGCAGTTCTTC
CDR3 protein: CASSVSIYNEQFF

V gene: TRBV28
CDR3 length: 15
clone size: -
J gene: TRBJ2-7
D gene: TRBD1
CDR3 DNA: TGTGCCAGCAGCCCAGGGACAGGGGTACGGTACGAGCAGTACTTC
CDR3 protein: CASSPGTGVRYEQYF

V gene: TRBV7-2
CDR3 length: 14
clone size: -
J gene: TRBJ1-1
D gene: -
CDR3 DNA: TGTGCCAGCACTCTAGACCGGGGGAGATCTGAAGCTTTCTTT
CDR3 protein: CASTLDRGRSEAFF

V gene: TRBV27
CDR3 length: 15
clone size: -
J gene: TRBJ2-7
D gene: -
CDR3 DNA: TGTGCCAGCAGTTGGTCGGAACGGAGCTCCTACGAGCAGTACTTC
CDR3 protein: CASSWSERSSYEQYF

V gene: TRBV5-1
CDR3 length: 13
clone size: -
J gene: TRBJ2-1
D gene: -
CDR3 DNA: TGCGCCAGCAGCCGGGTCGGAAACAATGAGCAGTTCTTC
CDR3 protein: CASSRVGNNEQFF

V gene: TRBV5-6
CDR3 length: 14
clone size: -
J gene: TRBJ2-7
D gene: -
CDR3 DNA: TGTGCCAGCAGCTTCGGTGACGGGAGCTACGAGCAGTACTTC
CDR3 protein: CASSFGDGSYEQYF

V gene: TRBV6-5
CDR3 length: 15
clone size: once
J gene: TRBJ1-5
D gene: -
CDR3 DNA: TGTGCCAGCAGTTCGGGTCACCCTAGCAATCAGCCCCAGCATTTT
CDR3 protein: CASSSGHPSNQPQHF

V gene: TRBV7-9
CDR3 length: 15
clone size: -
J gene: TRBJ1-2
D gene: -
CDR3 DNA: TGTGCCAGCAGCCCTTCCGCGCCGGGAGGCTATGGCTACACCTTC
CDR3 protein: CASSPSAPGGYGYTF

V gene: TRBV6-2/TRBV6-3
CDR3 length: 16
clone size: once
J gene: TRBJ2-7
D gene: TRBD2
CDR3 DNA: TGTGCCAGCAGTCCCCTAGCATCGGGGGGACTCTACGAGCAGTACTTC
CDR3 protein: CASSPLASGGLYEQYF

V gene: TRBV19
CDR3 length: 18
clone size: -
J gene: TRBJ2-3
D gene: TRBD2
CDR3 DNA: TGTGCCAGTAGTCCGGGACTAGCGGGAGGGATCCGCCCAGATACGCAGTATTTT
CDR3 protein: CASSPGLAGGIRPDTQYF

V gene: TRBV5-1
CDR3 length: 15
clone size: -
J gene: TRBJ2-7
D gene: TRBD1
CDR3 DNA: TGCGCCAGCAGCCGCGGGACAGGGGGGGCTTACGAGCAGTACTTC
CDR3 protein: CASSRGTGGAYEQYF

V gene: TRBV29-1
CDR3 length: 13
clone size: -
J gene: TRBJ2-7
D gene: TRBD2
CDR3 DNA: TGCAGCGCTCGGCTAGCGGGAGGCGGCGAGCAGTACTTC
CDR3 protein: CSARLAGGGEQYF

V gene: TRBV28
CDR3 length: 16
clone size: once
J gene: TRBJ2-7
D gene: TRBD2
CDR3 DNA: TGTGCCAGCAGTTTTACAGGACTAGCGGGTCGCTACGAGCAGTACTTC
CDR3 protein: CASSFTGLAGRYEQYF

V gene: TRBV29-1
CDR3 length: 15
clone size: -
J gene: TRBJ2-3
D gene: TRBD2
CDR3 DNA: TGCAGCGTTGGAACTAGCGGGACTAGCACAGATACGCAGTATTTT
CDR3 protein: CSVGTSGTSTDTQYF

V gene: TRBV7-2
CDR3 length: 17
clone size: -
J gene: TRBJ2-7
D gene: -
CDR3 DNA: TGTGCCAGCAGCTTAGGGGTGCCAGGGCTGGACGGGTACGAGCAGTACTTC
CDR3 protein: CASSLGVPGLDGYEQYF

V gene: TRBV2
CDR3 length: 14
clone size: -
J gene: TRBJ2-1
D gene: TRBD2
CDR3 DNA: TGTGCCAGCAGTGGGCTAGCGGGGTACAATGAGCAGTTCTTC
CDR3 protein: CASSGLAGYNEQFF

V gene: TRBV11-2
CDR3 length: 15
clone size: -
J gene: TRBJ1-1
D gene: -
CDR3 DNA: TGTGCCAGCAGCTTAGAGGGCCGGCCGAACACTGAAGCTTTCTTT
CDR3 protein: CASSLEGRPNTEAFF

V gene: TRBV19
CDR3 length: 14
clone size: -
J gene: TRBJ2-5
D gene: -
CDR3 DNA: TGTGCCAGTAGCCCGACAGGAGTGAGGGAGACCCAGTACTTC
CDR3 protein: CASSPTGVRETQYF

V gene: TRBV6-5
CDR3 length: 14
clone size: -
J gene: TRBJ1-6
D gene: TRBD1
CDR3 DNA: TGTGCCAGCATTCGCAGGGGGTATAATTCACCCCTCCACTTT
CDR3 protein: CASIRRGYNSPLHF

V gene: TRBV4-1
CDR3 length: 15
clone size: -
J gene: TRBJ2-1
D gene: TRBD2
CDR3 DNA: TGCGCCAGCAGCCGTAAACTAGCGGGAGTTGATGAGCAGTTCTTC
CDR3 protein: CASSRKLAGVDEQFF

V gene: TRBV12-5
CDR3 length: 14
clone size: -
J gene: TRBJ2-1
D gene: -
CDR3 DNA: TGTGCTAGTGGTTTGGTATGGCCTAGCGATGAGCAGTTCTTC
CDR3 protein: CASGLVWPSDEQFF

V gene: TRBV28
CDR3 length: 16
clone size: -
J gene: TRBJ1-4
D gene: -
CDR3 DNA: TGTGCCAGCAGTAATCCGTGGCCGGAGGGTGAAGAAAAACTGTTTTTT
CDR3 protein: CASSNPWPEGEEKLFF

V gene: TRBV15
CDR3 length: 16
clone size: -
J gene: TRBJ2-6
D gene: TRBD1
CDR3 DNA: TGTGCCACCAGCAGAGACAGGGGGACTGGGGCCAACGTCCTGACTTTC
CDR3 protein: CATSRDRGTGANVLTF

V gene: TRBV28
CDR3 length: 14
clone size: -
J gene: TRBJ1-2
D gene: -
CDR3 DNA: TGTGCCAGCAGTTTTTCGTTACAGGACTATGGCTACACCTTC
CDR3 protein: CASSFSLQDYGYTF

V gene: TRBV6-1
CDR3 length: 13
clone size: -
J gene: TRBJ1-1
D gene: -
CDR3 DNA: TGTGCCAGCAGTGAACTGGGGCACACTGAAGCTTTCTTT
CDR3 protein: CASSELGHTEAFF

V gene: TRBV7-3
CDR3 length: 16
clone size: -
J gene: TRBJ2-1
D gene: -
CDR3 DNA: TGTGCCAGCAGCTTAAACGCGGTGAGCTCCTACAATGAGCAGTTCTTC
CDR3 protein: CASSLNAVSSYNEQFF

V gene: TRBV7-9
CDR3 length: 13
clone size: -
J gene: TRBJ2-3
D gene: -
CDR3 DNA: TGTGCCAGCAGCTTATTCACAGGAGATACGCAGTATTTT
CDR3 protein: CASSLFTGDTQYF

V gene: TRBV5-4
CDR3 length: 15
clone size: -
J gene: TRBJ2-1
D gene: -
CDR3 DNA: TGTGCCAGCAGCTTGGCGGGGATCCAGTACAATGAGCAGTTCTTC
CDR3 protein: CASSLAGIQYNEQFF

V gene: TRBV9
CDR3 length: 15
clone size: -
J gene: TRBJ2-3
D gene: -
CDR3 DNA: TGTGCCAGCAGCCCAGTGGGCTGGAACACAGATACGCAGTATTTT
CDR3 protein: CASSPVGWNTDTQYF

V gene: TRBV19
CDR3 length: 14
clone size: -
J gene: TRBJ1-4
D gene: TRBD1
CDR3 DNA: TGTGCCAGTAGTGTCGGACAGGGTGGTGAAAAACTGTTTTTT
CDR3 protein: CASSVGQGGEKLFF

V gene: TRBV12-3/TRBV12-4
CDR3 length: 13
clone size: -
J gene: TRBJ1-4
D gene: -
CDR3 DNA: TGTGCCAGCAGTTTCGGGGGACCGCGCCGACTGTTTTTT
CDR3 protein: CASSFGGPRRLFF

V gene: TRBV6-1
CDR3 length: 16
clone size: -
J gene: TRBJ2-5
D gene: -
CDR3 DNA: TGTGCCAGCAGTGAATATGGCGGGGGCTGGGGAGAGACCCAGTACTTC
CDR3 protein: CASSEYGGGWGETQYF

V gene: TRBV23-1
CDR3 length: 17
clone size: -
J gene: TRBJ2-2
D gene: TRBD1
CDR3 DNA: TGCGCCAGCAGCCAATGGGTCTCCGGGACAGCCACCGGGGAGCTGTTTTTT
CDR3 protein: CASSQWVSGTATGELFF

V gene: TRBV7-2
CDR3 length: 14
clone size: few
J gene: TRBJ1-2
D gene: TRBD1
CDR3 DNA: TGTGCCAGCACCGGGACAGCGAATAACTATGGCTACACCTTC
CDR3 protein: CASTGTANNYGYTF

V gene: TRBV18
CDR3 length: 16
clone size: -
J gene: TRBJ1-5
D gene: -
CDR3 DNA: TGTGCCAGCTCACCGGTCCCGGGTCAGAACAATCAGCCCCAGCATTTT
CDR3 protein: CASSPVPGQNNQPQHF

V gene: TRBV7-2
CDR3 length: 15
clone size: -
J gene: TRBJ2-3
D gene: TRBD2
CDR3 DNA: TGTGCCAGCAGCTCTAGCGGGAGGGGGACAGATACGCAGTATTTT
CDR3 protein: CASSSSGRGTDTQYF